The clone carrying this TCR beta chain was recorded a few times. Its specificity is not known. Trimming pared 0 bases from V and 3 bases from J, leaving 7 bases between. CDR1 and CDR2 (germline): SGHDT, YYEEEE. The CDR3 sequence is 14 residues long. The data were taken from a study of cytomegalovirus exposure and HLA in healthy donors. The primer mix had 60 Vbeta and 13 Jbeta primers. The repertoire was sequenced with immunoSEQ multiplex PCR; TCRdb's copy has only in-frame clones and lacks some. This sample has approximately 76,000 clones, with roughly two thirds found just once. Study observations and caveats: About 87% or about 30% of the time was how often most TCR beta V segments were productive, according to an earlier analysis. Reportedly, TCR beta sequences accurately predicted HLA-A and HLA-B alleles in most subjects. The investigators catalogued 150 to 200 TCR beta chains as cytomegalovirus-associated. There were reportedly fewer N-insertions in an Asian-associated ancestry cluster than the approximately 670-donor mean, in a later analysis.

What was sequenced was PBMCs. The V call is TRBV5-6, the J call TRBJ1-5; D might be TRBD1 (6 bases). The clonotype was recovered from a woman aged 40 to 50 in good health and CMV-seropositive. This CDR3 reads CASSLAGANQPQHF. As DNA, the CDR3 is TGTGCCAGCAGCTTGGCAGGGGCCAATCAGCCCCAGCATTTT.